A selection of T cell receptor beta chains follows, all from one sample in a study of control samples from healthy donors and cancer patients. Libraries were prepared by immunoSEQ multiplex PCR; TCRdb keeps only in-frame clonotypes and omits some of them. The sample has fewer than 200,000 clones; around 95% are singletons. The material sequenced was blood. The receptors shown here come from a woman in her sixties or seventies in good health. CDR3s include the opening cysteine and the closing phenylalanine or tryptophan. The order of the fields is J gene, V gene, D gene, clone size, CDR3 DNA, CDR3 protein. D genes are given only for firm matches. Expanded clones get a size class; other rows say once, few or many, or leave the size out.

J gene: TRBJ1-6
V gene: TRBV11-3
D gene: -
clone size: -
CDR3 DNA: TGTGCCAGCAGCAAGAGGGCTGGATCACCCCTCCACTTT
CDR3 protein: CASSKRAGSPLHF

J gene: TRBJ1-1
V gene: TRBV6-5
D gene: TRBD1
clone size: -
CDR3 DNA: TGTGCCAGCTCACTAACAGGGGGCCCCTCGGAGGCTTTCTTT
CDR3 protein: CASSLTGGPSEAFF

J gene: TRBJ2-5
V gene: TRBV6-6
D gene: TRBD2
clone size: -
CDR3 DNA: TGTGCCAGCAGTCCCGGGGTAGCGGGGGGGAGTGGGGAGACCCAGTACTTC
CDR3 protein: CASSPGVAGGSGETQYF

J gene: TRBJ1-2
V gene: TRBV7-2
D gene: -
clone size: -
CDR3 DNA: TGTGCCAGCAGCCCCCGGACGGTGAACTATGGCTACACCTTC
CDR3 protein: CASSPRTVNYGYTF

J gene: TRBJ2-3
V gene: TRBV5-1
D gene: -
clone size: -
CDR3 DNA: TGCGCCAGCAGCCCCGGATCGATCACAGATACGCAGTATTTT
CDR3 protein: CASSPGSITDTQYF

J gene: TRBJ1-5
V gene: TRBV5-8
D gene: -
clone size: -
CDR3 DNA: TGTGCCAGCAGCCCGTACGCCGGGGATAGCAATCAGCCCCAGCATTTT
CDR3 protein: CASSPYAGDSNQPQHF

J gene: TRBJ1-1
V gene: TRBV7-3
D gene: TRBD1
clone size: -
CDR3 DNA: TGTGCCAGCAGCTTAAACAGGGGAAGAACTGAAGCTTTCTTT
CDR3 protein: CASSLNRGRTEAFF

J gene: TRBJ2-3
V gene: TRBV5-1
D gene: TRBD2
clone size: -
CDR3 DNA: TGCGCCAGCAGCTCACTTGAGTCTAGCGGGGTCCGTAGCACAGATACGCAGTATTTT
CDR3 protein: CASSSLESSGVRSTDTQYF

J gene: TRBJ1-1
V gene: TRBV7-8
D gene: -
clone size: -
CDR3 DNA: TGTGCCAGCAGCCCTAGCGCAGGGTGGGTAGCTGAAGCTTTCTTT
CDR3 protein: CASSPSAGWVAEAFF

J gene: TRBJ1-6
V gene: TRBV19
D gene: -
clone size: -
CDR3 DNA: TGTGCCAGTAGTATCAAGGGGGATTCACCCCTCCACTTT
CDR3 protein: CASSIKGDSPLHF

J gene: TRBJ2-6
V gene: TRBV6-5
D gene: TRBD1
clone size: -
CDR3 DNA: TGTGCCAGCAGTTACAAGGGGGCCTCTGGGGCCAACGTCCTGACTTTC
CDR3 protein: CASSYKGASGANVLTF

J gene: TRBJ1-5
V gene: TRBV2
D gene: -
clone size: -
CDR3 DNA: TGTGCCAGCAGCAAAGGGGGGGGCGGGCAGCCCCAGCATTTT
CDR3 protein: CASSKGGGGQPQHF

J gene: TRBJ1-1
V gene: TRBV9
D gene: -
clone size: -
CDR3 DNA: TGTGCCAGCAGCGCCGACGGGACCGTATTACCTGAAGCTTTCTTT
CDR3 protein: CASSADGTVLPEAFF

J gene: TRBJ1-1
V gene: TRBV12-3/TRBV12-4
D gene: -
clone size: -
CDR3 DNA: TGTGCCAGCAGTTTAAACTTTAACACTGAAGCTTTCTTT
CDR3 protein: CASSLNFNTEAFF

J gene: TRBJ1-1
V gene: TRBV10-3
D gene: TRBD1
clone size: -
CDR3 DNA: TGTGCCATCAGTGAGACGCCAGGGGGCACTGAAGCTTTCTTT
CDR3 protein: CAISETPGGTEAFF

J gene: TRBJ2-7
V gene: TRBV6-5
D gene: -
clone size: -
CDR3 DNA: TGTGCCAGCAGGGACAGACCCTACGAGCAGTACTTC
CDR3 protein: CASRDRPYEQYF

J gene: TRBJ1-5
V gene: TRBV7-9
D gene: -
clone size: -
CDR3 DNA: TGTGCCAGCAGCTTAGAGACGGATAGCAATCAGCCCCAGCATTTT
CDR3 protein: CASSLETDSNQPQHF

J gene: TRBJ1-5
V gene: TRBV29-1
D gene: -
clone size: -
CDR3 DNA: TGCAGCGTTGTAGTAGGTAGCAATCAGCCCCAGCATTTT
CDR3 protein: CSVVVGSNQPQHF

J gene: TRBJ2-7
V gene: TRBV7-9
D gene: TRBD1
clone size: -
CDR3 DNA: TGTGCCAGCAGCCCGAGGACAGGTTTGGCTCAGGCCTACGAGCAGTACTTC
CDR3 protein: CASSPRTGLAQAYEQYF

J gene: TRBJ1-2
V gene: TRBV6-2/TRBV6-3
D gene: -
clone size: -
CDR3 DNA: TGTGCCAGCAGCTGGGACCGGGACGTTAATTATGGCTACACCTTC
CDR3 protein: CASSWDRDVNYGYTF

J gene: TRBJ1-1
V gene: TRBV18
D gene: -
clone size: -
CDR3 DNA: TGTGCCAGCTCACCACCCACACGGGACACTGAAGCTTTCTTT
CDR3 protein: CASSPPTRDTEAFF

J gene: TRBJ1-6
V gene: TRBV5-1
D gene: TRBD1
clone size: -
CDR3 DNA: TGCGCCAGCAGCAAGACAGGGGCCGCTAGCTATGAAACCTATAATTCACCCCTCCACTTT
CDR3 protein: CASSKTGAASYETYNSPLHF

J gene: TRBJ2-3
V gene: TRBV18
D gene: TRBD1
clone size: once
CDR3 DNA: TGTGCCAGCTCAGGGACAGAAGGTAGCACAGATACGCAGTATTTT
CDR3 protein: CASSGTEGSTDTQYF

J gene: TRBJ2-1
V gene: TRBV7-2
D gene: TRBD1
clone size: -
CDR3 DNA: TGTGCCAGCAGCCTAGCCGGGACAGGGGGACACAATGAGCAGTTCTTC
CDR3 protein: CASSLAGTGGHNEQFF

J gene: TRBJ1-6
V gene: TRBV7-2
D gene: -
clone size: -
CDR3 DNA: TGTGCCAGCGCCAGGTGGAGCTCCTATAATTCACCCCTCCACTTT
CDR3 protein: CASARWSSYNSPLHF

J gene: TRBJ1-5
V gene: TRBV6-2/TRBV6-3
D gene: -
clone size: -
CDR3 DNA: TGTGCCAGCAGTATCAACAGGCAGCCCCAGCATTTT
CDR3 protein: CASSINRQPQHF

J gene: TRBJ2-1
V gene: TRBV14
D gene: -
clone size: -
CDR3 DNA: TGTGCCAGCAGCCAAGGGAGGTTCACCGGGTCATACAATGAGCAGTTCTTC
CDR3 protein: CASSQGRFTGSYNEQFF

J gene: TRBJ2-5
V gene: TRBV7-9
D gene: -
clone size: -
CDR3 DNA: TGTGCCAGCAGCTTAGATGGTAGCGGGACCCAGTACTTC
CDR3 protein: CASSLDGSGTQYF

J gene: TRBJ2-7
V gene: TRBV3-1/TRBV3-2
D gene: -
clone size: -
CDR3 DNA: TGTGCCAGCAGCCAGATATCCTACGAGCAGTACTTC
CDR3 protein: CASSQISYEQYF

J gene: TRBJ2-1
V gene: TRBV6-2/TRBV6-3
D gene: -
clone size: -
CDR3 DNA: TGTGCCAGCAGTAGATCGAGGGGGGATGAGCAGTTCTTC
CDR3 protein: CASSRSRGDEQFF

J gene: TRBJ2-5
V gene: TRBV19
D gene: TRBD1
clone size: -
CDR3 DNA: TGTGCCAGTAGTATCCTATTACAGGGGGCTGGTGAGACCCAGTACTTC
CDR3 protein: CASSILLQGAGETQYF

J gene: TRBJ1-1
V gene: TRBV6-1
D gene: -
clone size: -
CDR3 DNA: TGTGCCAGCAGTGAAAATGTCGGGACGGAGAACACTGAAGCTTTCTTT
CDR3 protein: CASSENVGTENTEAFF

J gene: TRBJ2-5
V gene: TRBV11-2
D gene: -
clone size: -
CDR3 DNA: TGTGCCAGCAGCGAGCGCCGGGACCTGACCCAAGAGACCCAGTACTTC
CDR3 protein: CASSERRDLTQETQYF

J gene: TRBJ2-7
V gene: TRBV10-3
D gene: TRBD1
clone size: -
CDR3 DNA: TGTGCCACTGGGACAGGGGCCCAAACTACCTACGAGCAGTACTTC
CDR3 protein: CATGTGAQTTYEQYF

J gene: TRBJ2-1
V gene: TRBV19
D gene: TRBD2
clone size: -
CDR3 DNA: TGTGCCAGTAGTCCCCGATCTCTAGCGGGGGGGCTTGGTGAGCAGTTCTTC
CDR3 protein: CASSPRSLAGGLGEQFF

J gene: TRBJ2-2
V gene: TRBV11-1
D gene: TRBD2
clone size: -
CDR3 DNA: TGTGCCAGCAGCGCCCCCCTGGGGGGGACCGGGGAGCTGTTTTTT
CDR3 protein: CASSAPLGGTGELFF

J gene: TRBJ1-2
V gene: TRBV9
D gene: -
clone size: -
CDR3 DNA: TGTGCCAGCAGCGTAGAGAGGGGGGCCGATCTTAACTATGGCTACACCTTC
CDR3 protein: CASSVERGADLNYGYTF

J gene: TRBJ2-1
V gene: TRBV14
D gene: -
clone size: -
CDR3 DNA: TGTGCCAGCAGCCAAACCATCAGGAATGAGCAGTTCTTC
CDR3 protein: CASSQTIRNEQFF

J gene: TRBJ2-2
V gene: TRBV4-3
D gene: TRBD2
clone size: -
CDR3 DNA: TGCGCCAGCAGCCAAGATCTGAGGACTAGCGGAGGAGGGGAGCTGTTTTTT
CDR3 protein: CASSQDLRTSGGGELFF

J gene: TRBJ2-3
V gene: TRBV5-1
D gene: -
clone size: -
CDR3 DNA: TGCGCCAGCAGCTCGTCCTCCGGCACAGATACGCAGTATTTT
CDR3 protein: CASSSSSGTDTQYF

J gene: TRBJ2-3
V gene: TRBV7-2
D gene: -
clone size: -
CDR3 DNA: TGTGCCAGCAGTTATACAGGGTCTAGCACAGATACGCAGTATTTT
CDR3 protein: CASSYTGSSTDTQYF

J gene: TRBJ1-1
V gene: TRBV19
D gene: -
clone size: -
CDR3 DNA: TGTGCCAGTAGTATCGCGACGGTGAGCACTGAAGCTTTCTTT
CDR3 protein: CASSIATVSTEAFF

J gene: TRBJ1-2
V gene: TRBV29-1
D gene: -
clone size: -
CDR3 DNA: TGCAGCGCGAGACAGAATGGCTACACCTTC
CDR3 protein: CSARQNGYTF

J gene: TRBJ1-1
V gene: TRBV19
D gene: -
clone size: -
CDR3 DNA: TGTGCCAGTAGTATGACAGGCGCCCTTGGAGGCACTGAAGCTTTCTTT
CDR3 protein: CASSMTGALGGTEAFF

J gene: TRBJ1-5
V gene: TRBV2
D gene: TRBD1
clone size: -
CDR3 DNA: TGTGCCAGCAGCCCCGGGACAGGGGGCATTCAGCCCCAGCATTTT
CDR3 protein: CASSPGTGGIQPQHF

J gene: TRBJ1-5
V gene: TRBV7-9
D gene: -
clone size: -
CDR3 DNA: TGTGCCAGCAGCGGGCCGGAGGGGGTGGGCAATCAGCCCCAGCATTTT
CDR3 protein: CASSGPEGVGNQPQHF

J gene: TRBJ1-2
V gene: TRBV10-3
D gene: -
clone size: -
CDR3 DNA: TGTGCCATCAGCGGGGGCCGGGGCTATGGCTACACCTTC
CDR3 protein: CAISGGRGYGYTF

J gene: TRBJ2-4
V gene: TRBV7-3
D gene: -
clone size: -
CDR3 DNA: TGTGCCAGCAGCTTAATGGGACCCGTAACGGGGCACATTCAGTACTTC
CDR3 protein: CASSLMGPVTGHIQYF

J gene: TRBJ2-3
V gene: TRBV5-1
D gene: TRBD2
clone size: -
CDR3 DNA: TGCGCCAGCAGCTTTACTAGCGGGGGGGCTAGCACAGATACGCAGTATTTT
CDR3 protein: CASSFTSGGASTDTQYF

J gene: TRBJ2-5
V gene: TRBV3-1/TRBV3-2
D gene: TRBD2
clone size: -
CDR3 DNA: TGTGCCAGCAGCCAAGTTAGCGGGGGGGCCCTCCAGACCCAGTACTTC
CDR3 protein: CASSQVSGGALQTQYF

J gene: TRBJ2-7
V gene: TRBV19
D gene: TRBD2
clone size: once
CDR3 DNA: TGTGCCAGTAGTCCGCGGACTAGGACCCATTACGAGCAGTACTTC
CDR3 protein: CASSPRTRTHYEQYF

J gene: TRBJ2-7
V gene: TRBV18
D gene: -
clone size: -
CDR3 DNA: TGTGCCAGCTCCACGGACCAGGGCGAGCAGTACTTC
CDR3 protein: CASSTDQGEQYF

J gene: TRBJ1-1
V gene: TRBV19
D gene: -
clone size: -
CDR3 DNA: TGTGCCAGTAGTATTTTCCCACTGGCCGGTATCGCGGAAGCTTTCTTT
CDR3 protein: CASSIFPLAGIAEAFF

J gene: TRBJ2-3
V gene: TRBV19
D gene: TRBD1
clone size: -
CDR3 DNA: TGTGCCAGTCAGCCGGGACAGGGGACAGATACGCAGTATTTT
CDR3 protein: CASQPGQGTDTQYF

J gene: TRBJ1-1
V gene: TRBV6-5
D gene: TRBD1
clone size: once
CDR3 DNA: TGTGCCAGCAGTTACCACGGGACAGGGCTGACTGAAGCTTTCTTT
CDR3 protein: CASSYHGTGLTEAFF

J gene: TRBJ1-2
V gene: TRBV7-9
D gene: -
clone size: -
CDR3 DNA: TGTGCCAGCAGCTTACAGGAGCGGAGGGTTGGCTACACCTTC
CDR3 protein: CASSLQERRVGYTF

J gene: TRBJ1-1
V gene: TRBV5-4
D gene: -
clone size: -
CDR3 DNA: TGTGCCAGCAGCCCGGCAGGGGTGGGTGGCACTGAAGCTTTCTTT
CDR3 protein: CASSPAGVGGTEAFF

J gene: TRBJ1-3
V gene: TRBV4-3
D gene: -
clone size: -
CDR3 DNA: TGCGCCAGCAGCCAAGCTGTCTCAGGGGCGAAGGACACCATATATTTT
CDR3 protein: CASSQAVSGAKDTIYF